Listed here is a single T cell receptor beta chain. Its target is unknown. Use of 60 Vbeta and 13 Jbeta primers characterized the PCR. In the original workflow: The authors later counted some 76 million unique TCR beta chains, approximately 10 million of them shared. The assay was immunoSEQ multiplex PCR, and TCRdb's table has in-frame clones only and misses some. The V and J calls and clone size come from that table; D and trimming were worked out from the DNA. Listed are some 140,000 clones; 1.5% to 1.7% falls within the top ten. This CDR3 is 15 amino acids long. Trimming took off 3 bases at V and 7 bases at J, with 13 bases between the two ends. CDR1 and CDR2 from the germline V gene are MNHEY and SVGAGI. The sample belongs to a study of cytomegalovirus exposure and HLA in healthy donors. Study information: Unique TCRs from HLA-typed donors, about 78 million of them, were held in an early data release.

The study, taken as a whole, reports: The majority of TCR sequences were rare, yet some public TCRs appeared in many donors. Being productive about 87% or about 30% of the time was typical of most TCR beta V segments in an earlier analysis.

This sequence originates from a woman aged 40-49 years in good health and CMV-seronegative. The material sequenced was PBMCs. The chain carries TRBV6-5 and TRBJ1-6; D is ambiguous. The CDR3: CASSYSQEVNSPLHF. The CDR3 DNA sequence: TGTGCCAGCAGTTATTCCCAGGAGGTAAATTCACCCCTCCACTTT.